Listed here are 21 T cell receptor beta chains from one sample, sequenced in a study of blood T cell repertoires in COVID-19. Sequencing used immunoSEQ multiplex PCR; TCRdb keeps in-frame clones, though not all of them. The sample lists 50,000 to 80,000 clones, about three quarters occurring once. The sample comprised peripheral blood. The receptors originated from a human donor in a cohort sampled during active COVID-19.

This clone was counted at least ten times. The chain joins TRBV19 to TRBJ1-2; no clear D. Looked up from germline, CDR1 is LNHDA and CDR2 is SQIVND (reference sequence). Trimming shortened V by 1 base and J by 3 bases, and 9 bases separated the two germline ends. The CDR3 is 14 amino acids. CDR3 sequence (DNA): TGTGCCAGTAGTATAGCACAGTTTGACTATGGCTACACCTTC. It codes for CASSIAQFDYGYTF.

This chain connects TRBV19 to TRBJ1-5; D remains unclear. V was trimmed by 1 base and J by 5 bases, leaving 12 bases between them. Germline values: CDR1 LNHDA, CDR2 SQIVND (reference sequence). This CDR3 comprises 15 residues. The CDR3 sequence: CASSIGPRPYQPQHF. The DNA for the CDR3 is TGTGCCAGTAGTATAGGGCCCAGGCCGTATCAGCCCCAGCATTTT.

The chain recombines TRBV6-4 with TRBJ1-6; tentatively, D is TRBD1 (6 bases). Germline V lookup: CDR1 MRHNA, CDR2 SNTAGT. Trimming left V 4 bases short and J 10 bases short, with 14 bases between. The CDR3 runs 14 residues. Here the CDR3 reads CASSVEGGGSPLHF. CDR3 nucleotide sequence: TGTGCCAGCAGTGTAGAAGGGGGTGGATCACCCCTCCACTTT.

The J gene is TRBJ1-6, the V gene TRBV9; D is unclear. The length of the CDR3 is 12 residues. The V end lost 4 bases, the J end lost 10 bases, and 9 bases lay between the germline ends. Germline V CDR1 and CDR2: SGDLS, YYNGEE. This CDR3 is CASSNGWSPLHF. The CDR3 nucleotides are TGTGCCAGCAGCAACGGTTGGTCACCCCTCCACTTT.

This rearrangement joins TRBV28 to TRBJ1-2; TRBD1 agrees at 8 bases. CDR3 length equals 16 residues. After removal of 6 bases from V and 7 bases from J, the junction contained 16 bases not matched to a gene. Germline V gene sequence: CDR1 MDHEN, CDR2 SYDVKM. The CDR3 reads CASSSTGAAPHAGYTF. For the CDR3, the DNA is TGTGCCAGCAGCTCGACAGGGGCGGCCCCCCACGCTGGCTACACCTTC.

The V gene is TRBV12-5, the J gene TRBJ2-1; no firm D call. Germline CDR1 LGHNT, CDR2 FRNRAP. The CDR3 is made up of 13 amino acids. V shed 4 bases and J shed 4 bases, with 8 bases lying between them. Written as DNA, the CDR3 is TGTGCTAGTGGTTCGACAATGTACAATGAGCAGTTCTTC. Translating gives CASGSTMYNEQFF.

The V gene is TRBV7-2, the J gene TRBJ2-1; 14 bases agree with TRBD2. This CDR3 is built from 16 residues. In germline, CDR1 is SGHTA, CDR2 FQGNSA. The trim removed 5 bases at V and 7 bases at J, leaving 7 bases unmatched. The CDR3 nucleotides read TGTGCCAGCAGCGGGGCCGGGACTAGCGGGGGAAATGAGCAGTTCTTC. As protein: CASSGAGTSGGNEQFF.

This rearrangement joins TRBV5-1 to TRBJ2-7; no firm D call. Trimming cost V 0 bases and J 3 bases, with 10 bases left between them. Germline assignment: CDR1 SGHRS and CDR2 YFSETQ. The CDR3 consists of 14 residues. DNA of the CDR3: TGCGCCAGCAGCTTGGATTCGGGTAGCTACGAGCAGTACTTC. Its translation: CASSLDSGSYEQYF.

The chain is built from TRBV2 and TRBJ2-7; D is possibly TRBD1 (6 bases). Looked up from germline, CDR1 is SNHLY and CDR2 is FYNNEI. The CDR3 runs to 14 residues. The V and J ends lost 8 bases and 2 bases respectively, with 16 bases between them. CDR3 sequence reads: CASGTGTYPYEQYF. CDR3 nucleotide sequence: TGTGCCAGCGGTACCGGGACATATCCCTACGAGCAGTACTTC.

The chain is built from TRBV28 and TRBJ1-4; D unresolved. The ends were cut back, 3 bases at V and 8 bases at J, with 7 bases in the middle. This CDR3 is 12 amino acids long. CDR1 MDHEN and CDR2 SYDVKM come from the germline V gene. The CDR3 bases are TGTGCCAGCAGTTTCGGTCGGGAAAAACTGTTTTTT. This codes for CASSFGREKLFF.

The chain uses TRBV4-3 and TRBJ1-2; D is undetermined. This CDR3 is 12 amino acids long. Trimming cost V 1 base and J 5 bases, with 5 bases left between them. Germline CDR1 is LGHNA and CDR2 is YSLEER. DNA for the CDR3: TGCGCCAGCAGCCAAGGCGAGTATGGCTACACCTTC. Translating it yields CASSQGEYGYTF.

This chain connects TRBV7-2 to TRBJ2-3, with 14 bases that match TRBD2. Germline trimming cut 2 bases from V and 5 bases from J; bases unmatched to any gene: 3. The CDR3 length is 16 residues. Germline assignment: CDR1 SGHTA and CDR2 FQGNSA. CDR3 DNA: TGTGCCAGCAGCTTAACCGGGACTAGCGGGGGAGATACGCAGTATTTT. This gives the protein CASSLTGTSGGDTQYF.

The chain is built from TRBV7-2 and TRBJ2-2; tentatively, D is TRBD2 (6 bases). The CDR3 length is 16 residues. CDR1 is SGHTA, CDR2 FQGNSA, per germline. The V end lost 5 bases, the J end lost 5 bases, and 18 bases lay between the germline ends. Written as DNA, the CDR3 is TGTGCCAGCAGCCCGGTCCGCGGGACGGGGACCGGGGAGCTGTTTTTT. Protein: CASSPVRGTGTGELFF. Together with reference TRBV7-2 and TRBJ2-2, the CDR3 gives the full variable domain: GAGVSQSPSNKVTEKGKDVELRCDPISGHTALYWYRQSLGQGLEFLIYFQGNSAPDKSGLPSDRFSAERTGGSVSTLTIQRTQQEDSAVYLCASSPVRGTGTGELFFGEGSRLTVL.

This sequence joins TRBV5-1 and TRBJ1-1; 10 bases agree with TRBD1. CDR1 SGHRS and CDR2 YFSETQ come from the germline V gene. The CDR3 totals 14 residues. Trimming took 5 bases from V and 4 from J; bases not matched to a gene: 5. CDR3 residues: CASRRTGGSTEAFF. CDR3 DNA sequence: TGCGCCAGCAGACGGACAGGGGGAAGCACTGAAGCTTTCTTT.

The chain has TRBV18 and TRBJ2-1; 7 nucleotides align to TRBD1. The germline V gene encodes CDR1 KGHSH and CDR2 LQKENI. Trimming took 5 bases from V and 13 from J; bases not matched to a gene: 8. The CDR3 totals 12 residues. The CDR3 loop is CASSENRGEQFF. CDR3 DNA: TGTGCCAGCTCAGAGAACAGGGGCGAACAGTTCTTC.

DNA for the CDR3: TGTGCCACCAGCAGAGATGTTAGCGGGGGGGGTACAGATACGCAGTATTTT. The encoded protein is CATSRDVSGGGTDTQYF. This rearrangement joins TRBV15 to TRBJ2-3, with TRBD2 matching over 11 bases. The CDR3 extends over 17 amino acids. After removal of 0 bases from V and 3 bases from J, the junction contained 5 bases not matched to a gene. The V gene's germline CDR1 is LNHNV and CDR2 YYDKDF (reference sequence).

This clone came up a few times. The CDR3 is CASTKRGGGSYEQYF. The CDR3 bases are TGTGCCAGCACCAAGAGAGGGGGCGGCTCCTACGAGCAGTACTTC. The chain links TRBV3-1 (or the pseudogene TRBV3-2) to TRBJ2-7; TRBD1 aligns across 7 bases. CDR3 size: 15 residues. V shed 7 bases, J shed 0 bases, and the junction held 9 bases outside the gene matches. The germline CDR1 and CDR2 sequences are LGHDT and YNNKEL (reference sequence).

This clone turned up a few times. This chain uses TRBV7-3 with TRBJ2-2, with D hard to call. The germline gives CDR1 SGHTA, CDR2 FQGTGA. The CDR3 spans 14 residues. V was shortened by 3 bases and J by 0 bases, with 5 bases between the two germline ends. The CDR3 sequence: CASSLAANTGELFF. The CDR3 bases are TGTGCCAGCAGCTTGGCAGCGAACACCGGGGAGCTGTTTTTT.

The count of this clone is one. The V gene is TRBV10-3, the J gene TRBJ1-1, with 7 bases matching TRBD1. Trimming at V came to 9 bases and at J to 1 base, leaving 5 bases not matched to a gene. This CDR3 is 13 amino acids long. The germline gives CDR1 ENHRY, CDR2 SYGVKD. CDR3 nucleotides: TGTGCCATATCACAGGGGCCGAACACTGAAGCTTTCTTT. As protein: CAISQGPNTEAFF.

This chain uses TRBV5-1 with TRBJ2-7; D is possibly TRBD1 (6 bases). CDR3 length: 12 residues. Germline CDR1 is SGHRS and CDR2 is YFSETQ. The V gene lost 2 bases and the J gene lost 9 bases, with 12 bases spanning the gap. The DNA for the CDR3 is TGCGCCAGCAGCTTACAGGGTGAAGGGCAGTACTTC. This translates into CASSLQGEGQYF. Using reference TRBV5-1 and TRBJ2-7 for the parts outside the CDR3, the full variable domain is KAGVTQTPRYLIKTRGQQVTLSCSPISGHRSVSWYQQTPGQGLQFLFEYFSETQRNKGNFPGRFSGRQFSNSRSEMNVSTLELGDSALYLCASSLQGEGQYFGPGTRLTVT.

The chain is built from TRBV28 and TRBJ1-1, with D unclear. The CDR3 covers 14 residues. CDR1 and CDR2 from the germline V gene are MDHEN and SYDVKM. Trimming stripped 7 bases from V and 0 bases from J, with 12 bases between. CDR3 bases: TGTGCCAGCAACAAGAATTACATGAACACTGAAGCTTTCTTT. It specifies CASNKNYMNTEAFF.